The T cell receptor beta chain under discussion was sequenced for a study of shared clonotypes between healthy human individuals. Overall study: The study used three CD4 naive, three CD4 memory, two CD8 naive and one CD8 memory plate per donor. Study-wide results and caveats: How much donors shared clonotypes was expected to be affected by sequencing depth. Unshared clonotypes carried lower generation probabilities than those common to all four donors. The donor pool, a small one, limited the genetic and exposure-history diversity represented.

Concerning this clone itself: The antigen is not known.

The assay was immunoSEQ multiplex PCR, and TCRdb's table has in-frame clones only and misses some. Of 1,400,000 or so clones in the sample, just under 99% are singletons; the top ten hold over 0.3%. CDR1 is GTSNPN, CDR2 SVGIG, per germline (reference sequence). Trimming took 3 bases from V and 2 from J; bases not matched to a gene: 9. CDR3 length: 15 residues. Sequencing was done on a sample of naive CD4+ T cells sorted from blood. Subset meaning: CD45RA+ positively selected. The source of this sequence is a man under 40 in good health. The rearrangement joins TRBV30 to TRBJ2-5, with TRBD1 matching over 7 bases. CDR3 in amino acids: CAWRKFQGVQETQYF. In DNA, the CDR3 is TGTGCCTGGAGGAAATTCCAGGGGGTTCAAGAGACCCAGTACTTC. The entire variable domain, with the rest obtained from reference TRBV30 and TRBJ2-5, is as follows: SQTIHQWPATLVQPVGSPLSLECTVEGTSNPNLYWYRQAAGRGLQLLFYSVGIGQISSEVPQNLSASRPQDRQFILSSKKLLLSDSGFYLCAWRKFQGVQETQYFGPGTRLLVL.